The text below deals with one T cell receptor (beta chain). The data were taken from a study of human T cells and chemical hapten exposure. Time point defined: patch test 1, 2 weeks after DPC sensitization. Treatment in this sample: therapeutic diphenylcyclopropenone sensitization with weekly scalp DPC. The CDR3 runs 16 residues. MiXCR was run by TCRdb on the RACE reads, yielding one entry per CDR3 protein. Of around 69,000 distinct CDR3 sequences in the sample, approximately 9.4% are singletons; the top ten hold 2.5% to 3.5%. Specimen: whole blood, collected in connection with sensitization to the hapten diphenylcyclopropenone (DPC). V usage is TRBV12-1 and J usage is TRBJ2-7; the D call of TRBD1 is as the table states it, not checked on the DNA. TRBV12-1 is described as a pseudogene. The receptor comes from a woman between 40 and 50 years old with alopecia areata. Some clones in this sample may be carry-over from other donors' samples. The DNA of the CDR3 is TGTGCCAGCAGCTTTGGCCCTTTAGGACAGTCCTACGAGCAGTACTTC. This gives the protein CASSFGPLGQSYEQYF.